This T cell receptor beta chain was profiled in a study of T and B cells in COVID-19 patients. Study-level information: Most recovered patients had mild to moderate COVID-19 treated as outpatients. At median age around 34 years, recovered patients were younger than active-infection patients at just over 65.

Comments on this clonotype: Antigen specificity is unknown.

TRB was amplified from about 250-500 ng of blood genomic DNA. Multiplex PCR with BIOMED2 TRB-A/B primer pools amplified TRB rearrangements. Using its own MiXCR run on the multiplex PCR reads, TCRdb lists one record per CDR3 protein. The table has some 3,300 distinct CDR3 sequences, roughly a quarter seen once. Study findings and constraints: In COVID-19 patients, T cell receptor beta variable and joining gene use was reportedly strongly skewed. Early severe-case samples and blood from mildly ill patients during symptoms were in short supply.

V dropped 6 bases and J dropped 3; count of bases not matched to a gene: 6. Germline lookup yields CDR1 SQVTM and CDR2 ANQGSEA. The CDR3 is made up of 13 amino acids. The rearrangement uses TRBV29-1 and TRBJ2-7; 9 bases match TRBD1. Sequenced input: blood. The origin of this receptor is a human donor with active COVID-19. As DNA, the CDR3 is TGCAGCGTCCCTTGGGGACAGGGCTACGAGCAGTACTTC. Its protein is CSVPWGQGYEQYF.